These T cell receptor beta chains were read from a single sample in a study of CD8+CD57+ T cells in acquired aplastic anemia. TCRdb redid the calling of the reads with MiXCR, one entry per CDR3 protein. The sample lists hundreds of thousands of distinct CDR3 sequences, about 50% occurring once. The sequenced sample was sorted CD4+, CD8+, or CD8+CD57+ T cells (not recorded which) from PBMCs. The receptor source for this set is a human donor with aplastic anemia. CDR3s include the opening cysteine and the closing phenylalanine or tryptophan. Fields, in order: V gene, CDR3 length, J gene, CDR3 protein.

>TRBV15|15|TRBJ2-5
CATSRVWRSPETQYF
>TRBV4-2|16|TRBJ2-5
CASSQPSGGPPETQYF
>TRBV18|15|TRBJ1-3
CASSGTVYSGNTIYF
>TRBV4-2|13|TRBJ2-3
CASSQDTPDTQYF
>TRBV2|13|TRBJ2-7
CASTSGGPYEQYF
>TRBV7-6|15|TRBJ1-2
CASSPGQYGRGGVPF
>TRBV20-1|15|TRBJ2-7
CSAPKQGAPTYEQYF
>TRBV10-3|14|TRBJ1-1
CAANTGGPISEAFF
>TRBV3-1|13|TRBJ2-2
CASSLRNAGELFF
>TRBV30|12|TRBJ2-3
CACSGSTDTQYF
>TRBV7-9|15|TRBJ2-1
CASSLDSQGVNEQFF
>TRBV7-6|15|TRBJ2-7
CASSLGGGGGHEQYF
>TRBV5-1|13|TRBJ1-2
CASSPGDRAGYTF
>TRBV7-8|14|TRBJ1-1
CASSYGLSGSEAFF
>TRBV5-1|15|TRBJ2-7
CASSLDGTGSYEQHF
>TRBV5-1|15|TRBJ1-2
CASSLNSGGTYGYTF
>TRBV5-4|13|TRBJ1-2
CASSFMGNYGYTF
>TRBV20-1|15|TRBJ2-3
CSATRTSGSTDTQYF
>TRBV20-1|11|TRBJ1-3
CSAPLGDTIYF
>TRBV25-1|13|TRBJ1-5
CASSEYSGQPQHF
>TRBV20-1|15|TRBJ2-1
CSARVRGRGSNEQFF
>TRBV10-3|14|TRBJ2-5
CAIKGQEGQETQYF
>TRBV12-5|13|TRBJ1-3
CASAPLSGNTIYF
>TRBV7-6|15|TRBJ2-3
CASSYSGSGTDTQYF
>TRBV5-1|11|TRBJ2-2
CASSGGEELFF
>TRBV2|14|TRBJ2-1
CASHRELATNEQFF
>TRBV7-8|13|TRBJ2-7
CASSSTDRAEQYF
>TRBV20-1|15|TRBJ2-1
CSASRPSGRVNEQFF
>TRBV7-9|14|TRBJ2-3
CASSLQESADTQYF
>TRBV29-1|18|TRBJ2-1
CSVLPGPATLSIYNEQFF
>TRBV7-6|15|TRBJ2-7
CASSYGLAGGYEQYF
>TRBV7-2|16|TRBJ2-1
CASSLVATNRYNEQFF
>TRBV20-1|16|TRBJ2-2
CSALGLAFGNTGELFF
>TRBV5-1|14|TRBJ1-1
CASSLEPLNTEAFF
>TRBV29-1|15|TRBJ2-5
CSARGDSRSSETQYF
>TRBV29-1|14|TRBJ2-5
CSVEVGTGQETQYF
>TRBV20-1|15|TRBJ2-2
CSARSAGGPGGELFF
>TRBV7-2|13|TRBJ2-2
CASSFDRAGELFF
>TRBV19|17|TRBJ1-1
CASSVLPGQRMNTEAFF
>TRBV7-9|16|TRBJ2-1
CASSQRPRPSYNEQFF
>TRBV19|15|TRBJ2-7
CASSPRTGWIYEQYF
>TRBV15|15|TRBJ1-4
CATSTADRANEKLFF
>TRBV29-1|14|TRBJ1-2
CSVEQDRGGYGYTF
>TRBV7-6|13|TRBJ2-7
CATSGLGIYEQYF
>TRBV30|12|TRBJ2-3
CACVKDTDTQYF
>TRBV10-3|12|TRBJ2-7
CAIRGSGAEQYF